The next 19 T cell receptor beta chains were all read from a single sample in a study of shared clonotypes between healthy human individuals. The data were produced by immunoSEQ multiplex PCR, yet TCRdb's version contains in-frame clones alone and is incomplete. Of about 1,800,000 clones listed, around 96% were seen once; the top ten hold roughly 1%. CD8 cells regarded as naive lacked CD45RO, were positively chosen for CCR7, and omitted terminally differentiated effector memory CD45RA+ cells. The sample consisted of naive CD8+ T cells sorted from blood. Receptor source: a man aged 18 to 30 in good health.

The chain has TRBV30 and TRBJ2-3; D may be TRBD2 (6 bases). V lost 3 bases and J 0 bases, leaving 13 bases between the germline ends. The CDR3 consists of 15 residues. Germline CDR1 GTSNPN, CDR2 SVGIG (reference sequence). The DNA of the CDR3 is TGTGCCTGGAGGGGCGGGGCTACAAGCACAGATACGCAGTATTTT. Amino acids: CAWRGGATSTDTQYF. Supplemented by reference TRBV30 and TRBJ2-3, the full variable domain reads SQTIHQWPATLVQPVGSPLSLECTVEGTSNPNLYWYRQAAGRGLQLLFYSVGIGQISSEVPQNLSASRPQDRQFILSSKKLLLSDSGFYLCAWRGGATSTDTQYFGPGTRLTVL.

The chain carries TRBV6-5 and TRBJ1-3; 9 nucleotides align to TRBD1. CDR1 and CDR2 from the germline V gene are MNHEY and SVGAGI. The length of the CDR3 is 15 residues. The V gene end was trimmed by 6 bases and the J gene end by 1 base; junction bases not matched to a gene: 4. Here the CDR3 reads CASRIDRGSGNTIYF. The CDR3 nucleotides read TGTGCCAGCAGGATAGACAGGGGGTCTGGAAACACCATATATTTT.

The V call is TRBV19, the J call TRBJ2-1, with a weak D call TRBD2 (6 bases). The CDR3 spans 17 residues. Trimming shortened V by 8 bases and J by 4 bases, and 24 bases separated the two germline ends. Germline V gene lookup returns CDR1 LNHDA and CDR2 SQIVND (reference sequence). CDR3 amino acids: CASDAGLAKEGYNEQFF. Here the CDR3 DNA reads TGTGCCAGTGACGCGGGGCTAGCGAAGGAGGGGTACAATGAGCAGTTCTTC. Full variable domain (missing parts from reference TRBV19 and TRBJ2-1): DGGITQSPKYLFRKEGQNVTLSCEQNLNHDAMYWYRQDPGQGLRLIYYSQIVNDFQKGDIAEGYSVSREKKESFPLTVTSAQKNPTAFYLCASDAGLAKEGYNEQFFGPGTRLTVL.

The chain employs TRBV30 and TRBJ1-4; D unresolved. The CDR3 contains 12 residues. Trimming shortened V by 5 bases and J by 7 bases, and 11 bases separated the two germline ends. The germline CDR1 and CDR2 sequences are GTSNPN and SVGIG (reference sequence). The CDR3 coding sequence is TGTGCCTGGGAAGGCATGATTGAAAAACTGTTTTTT. The encoded protein is CAWEGMIEKLFF.

The chain is built from TRBV30 and TRBJ2-5; D remains ambiguous. The CDR3 has 13 amino acids. The germline CDR1 and CDR2 sequences are GTSNPN and SVGIG (reference sequence). The ends were cut back, 3 bases at V and 4 bases at J, with 12 bases in the middle. CDR3 amino acids: CAWSVDTPETQYF. Written as DNA, the CDR3 is TGTGCCTGGAGCGTCGACACCCCAGAGACCCAGTACTTC.

This chain uses TRBV7-9 with TRBJ2-2, with 10 bases that match TRBD2. V lost 4 bases and J lost 7; bases outside the gene matches: 12. The CDR3 has 17 amino acids. The V gene's germline CDR1 is SEHNR and CDR2 FQNEAQ (reference sequence). This chain's CDR3 is CASSSNGLAGVVGELFF. The CDR3 nucleotides are TGTGCCAGCAGCTCCAACGGGCTAGCGGGAGTTGTCGGGGAGCTGTTTTTT. Looking up the rest from reference TRBV7-9 and TRBJ2-2 gives the full variable domain: DTGVSQNPRHKITKRGQNVTFRCDPISEHNRLYWYRQTLGQGPEFLTYFQNEAQLEKSRLLSDRFSAERPKGSFSTLEIQRTEQGDSAMYLCASSSNGLAGVVGELFFGEGSRLTVL.

The CDR3 nucleotides are TGCGCCAGCAGCTTCAGGGCAGGGGGCGGCTACGAGCAGTACTTC. Protein sequence: CASSFRAGGGYEQYF. The chain combines TRBV5-1 with TRBJ2-7, with 8 bases that match TRBD1. V lost 2 bases to trimming and J lost 3 bases; unmatched junction nucleotides: 7. Germline V CDR1 and CDR2: SGHRS, YFSETQ. The CDR3 totals 15 residues. Combining the CDR3 with reference TRBV5-1 and TRBJ2-7 gives the whole variable domain KAGVTQTPRYLIKTRGQQVTLSCSPISGHRSVSWYQQTPGQGLQFLFEYFSETQRNKGNFPGRFSGRQFSNSRSEMNVSTLELGDSALYLCASSFRAGGGYEQYFGPGTRLTVT.

The rearrangement links TRBV9 to TRBJ1-2; D unclear. This CDR3 is 15 amino acids long. V dropped 2 bases and J dropped 0 bases, with 11 bases sitting between them. CDR1 and CDR2 from the germline V gene are SGDLS and YYNGEE. This CDR3 is CASSVAQDSNYGYTF. In DNA form, the CDR3 reads TGTGCCAGCAGCGTCGCCCAGGATTCTAACTATGGCTACACCTTC.

The J gene is TRBJ2-1, the V gene TRBV29-1; a weak D match, TRBD2 (5 bases). Germline V lookup: CDR1 SQVTM, CDR2 ANQGSEA. The CDR3 sequence is 13 residues long. Trimming left V 4 bases short and J 2 bases short, with 9 bases between. In DNA form, the CDR3 reads TGCAGCGTTGGAGCGGACGCCTACAATGAGCAGTTCTTC. Translating gives CSVGADAYNEQFF.

Of note for this clone: Other nucleotide sequences in the sample specify the same CDR3. The rearrangement joins TRBV7-9 to TRBJ2-7, with 10 bases that match TRBD2. V lost 3 bases and J lost 4; bases outside the gene matches: 3. Germline values: CDR1 SEHNR, CDR2 FQNEAQ (reference sequence). This CDR3 has 14 amino acids. The CDR3 DNA follows: TGTGCCAGCAGCTTGAGCGGGGGGGCTTACGAGCAGTACTTC. This codes for CASSLSGGAYEQYF.

The rearrangement links TRBV6-5 to TRBJ2-7; tentatively, D is TRBD2 (5 bases). CDR1 is MNHEY, CDR2 SVGAGI, per germline. The V end lost 0 bases, the J end lost 2 bases, and 14 bases lay between the germline ends. The CDR3 is 16 amino acids. The CDR3 reads CASSYSSGSETYEQYF. The CDR3 DNA is TGTGCCAGCAGTTACTCGTCCGGTAGCGAGACCTACGAGCAGTACTTC.

The chain employs TRBV6-1 and TRBJ2-5; D ambiguous. The CDR3 extends over 13 amino acids. V was shortened by 4 bases and J by 5 bases, with 11 bases between the two germline ends. CDR1 is MNHNS and CDR2 is SASEGT in the germline V gene. CDR3 sequence reads: CASSGVGLETQYF. In nucleotides, the CDR3 is TGTGCCAGCAGTGGAGTGGGATTGGAGACCCAGTACTTC.

This chain links TRBV25-1 with TRBJ2-1; D is uncertain. CDR1 and CDR2 (germline): MGHDK, SYGVNS. Trimming stripped 3 bases from V and 6 bases from J, with 6 bases between. The CDR3 extends over 12 amino acids. CDR3 bases: TGTGCCAGCAGTGACGGTGGCAATGAGCAGTTCTTC. It codes for CASSDGGNEQFF.

The chain joins TRBV7-9 to TRBJ1-5; 9 bases map to TRBD1. The CDR3 is made up of 15 amino acids. CDR1 and CDR2 from the germline V gene are SEHNR and FQNEAQ (reference sequence). V was clipped by 5 bases and J by 3 bases; unmatched bases: 5. The CDR3 spells CASSTGTGPNQPQHF. CDR3 nucleotides: TGTGCCAGCAGCACCGGGACAGGGCCCAATCAGCCCCAGCATTTT.

This clone was seen more than once but under ten times. The chain uses TRBV7-6 and TRBJ1-5; tentative D call: TRBD1 (5 bases). Germline-derived CDR1 and CDR2 are SGHVS and FNYEAQ. The V end lost 5 bases, the J end lost 2 bases, and 16 bases lay between the germline ends. CDR3 length equals 16 residues. CDR3 loop: CASSLTGAQGNQPQHF. The CDR3 coding sequence is TGTGCCAGCAGCCTCACCGGGGCCCAAGGCAATCAGCCCCAGCATTTT.

V is TRBV5-1 and J is TRBJ2-1; TRBD2 aligns across 7 bases. The V gene's germline CDR1 is SGHRS and CDR2 YFSETQ. The V gene end was trimmed by 2 bases and the J gene end by 4 bases; junction bases not matched to a gene: 6. This CDR3 has 15 residues. The CDR3: CASSLVPGGYNEQFF. CDR3 DNA: TGCGCCAGCAGCTTAGTGCCGGGGGGATACAATGAGCAGTTCTTC.

This clone has a single count. The chain carries TRBV27 and TRBJ2-1, with 7 bases that match TRBD1. The ends lost 5 bases at V and 4 bases at J; junction bases unmatched: 8. Per germline, CDR1 MNHEY and CDR2 SMNVEV (reference sequence). CDR3 length: 15 residues. CDR3 region: CASSQGVFGYNEQFF. CDR3 DNA sequence: TGTGCCAGCAGTCAGGGGGTTTTTGGATACAATGAGCAGTTCTTC.

J is TRBJ1-2 and V is TRBV5-1; no clear D. The CDR3 runs 15 residues. Trimming stripped 4 bases from V and 2 bases from J, with 15 bases between. CDR1 and CDR2 from the germline V gene are SGHRS and YFSETQ. The CDR3 here is CASSPEVFLNYGYTF. The CDR3 DNA sequence: TGCGCCAGCAGCCCGGAGGTGTTTCTAAACTATGGCTACACCTTC.

The chain recombines TRBV7-8 with TRBJ1-1, with a tentative D call TRBD1 (5 bases). Looked up from germline, CDR1 is SGHVS and CDR2 is FQNEAQ. With 1 base removed from V and 2 bases from J, the gap between germline ends came to 8 bases. The CDR3 is 14 residues long. This CDR3 reads CASSLGDVNTEAFF. The CDR3 DNA reads as TGTGCCAGCAGCTTAGGGGACGTCAACACTGAAGCTTTCTTT.